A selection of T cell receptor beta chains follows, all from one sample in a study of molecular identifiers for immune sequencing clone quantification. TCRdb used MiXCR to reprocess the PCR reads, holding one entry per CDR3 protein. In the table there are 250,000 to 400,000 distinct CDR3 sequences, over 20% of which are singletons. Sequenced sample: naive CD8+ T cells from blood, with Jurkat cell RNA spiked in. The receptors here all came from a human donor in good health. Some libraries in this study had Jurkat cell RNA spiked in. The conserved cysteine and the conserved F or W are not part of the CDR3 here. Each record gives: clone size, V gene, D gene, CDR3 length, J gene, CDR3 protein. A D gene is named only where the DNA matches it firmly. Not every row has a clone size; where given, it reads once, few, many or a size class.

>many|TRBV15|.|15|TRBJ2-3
ATSSTEGGAASDTQY
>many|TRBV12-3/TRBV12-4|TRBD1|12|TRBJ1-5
ASSLQGNNQPQH
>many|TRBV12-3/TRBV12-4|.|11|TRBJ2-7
ASSFSGAYEQY
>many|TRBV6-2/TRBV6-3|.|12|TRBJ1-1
ASSYRPGNREAF
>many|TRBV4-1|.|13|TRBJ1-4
ASSQDLIINEKLF
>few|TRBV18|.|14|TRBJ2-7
ASSPPVAGPSSEQY
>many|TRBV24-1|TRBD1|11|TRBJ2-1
ATSDAGGPEQF
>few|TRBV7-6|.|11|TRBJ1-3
ASSSLTLPAIY
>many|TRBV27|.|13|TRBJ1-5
ASSLGGGGDQPQH
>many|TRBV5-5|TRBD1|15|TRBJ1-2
ASSLAPAGGQGYGYT
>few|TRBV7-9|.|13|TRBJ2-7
ASSSYDRLGFEQY
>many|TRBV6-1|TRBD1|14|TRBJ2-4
ASNQIDRGHKNIQY
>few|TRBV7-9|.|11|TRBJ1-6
ASSPWGDSPLH
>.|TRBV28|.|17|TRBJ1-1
ASSFPTPVRNAPVTEAF
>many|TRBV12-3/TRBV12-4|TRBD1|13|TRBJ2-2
ASRNGQGAVGELF
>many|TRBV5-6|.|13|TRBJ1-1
ASSLVRHLNTEAF
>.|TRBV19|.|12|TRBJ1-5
ASSMSGPSQPQH
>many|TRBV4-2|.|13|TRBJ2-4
ASAGFFEPKNIQY
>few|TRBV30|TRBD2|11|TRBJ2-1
ACQTSGSYEQF
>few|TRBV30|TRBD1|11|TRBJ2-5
AWDGTGKETQY
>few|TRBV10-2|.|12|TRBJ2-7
ASSNWGAGYEQY
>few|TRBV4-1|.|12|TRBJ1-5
ASSDRQGNQPQH
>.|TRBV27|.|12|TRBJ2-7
ASSLGGYSYEQY
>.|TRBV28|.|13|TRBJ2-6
ASSLWGAGANVPT
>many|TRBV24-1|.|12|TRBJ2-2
ATSDLRDTGELF